The 22 T cell receptor beta chains listed next were all sequenced from one sample in a study of T cell repertoires in cytomegalovirus infection. TCRdb re-derived calls from the reads in MiXCR, one entry per CDR3 protein. The sample has about 300,000 distinct CDR3 sequences; 25% are singletons. What was sequenced was PBMCs. These receptors were collected from a human donor in good health (CMV status not recorded). Some clones in this sample may be carry-over from other donors' samples.

This clonotype has a handful of counts. The chain has TRBV28 and TRBJ2-5; maybe TRBD1 (5 bases). V dropped 7 bases and J dropped 9 bases, with 12 bases sitting between them. Looked up from germline, CDR1 is MDHEN and CDR2 is SYDVKM. This CDR3 is built from 11 residues. The CDR3 loop reads CASTASGSQYF. CDR3 bases: TGTGCCAGCACCGCCTCAGGGTCCCAGTACTTC.

This clonotype was detected many times. This chain uses TRBV28 with TRBJ2-7; 8 bases are a match to TRBD2. Per the germline V gene, CDR1 is MDHEN and CDR2 is SYDVKM. The CDR3 loop spans 17 amino acids. Trimming cost V 3 bases and J 0 bases; bases outside gene matches: 10. The DNA for the CDR3 is TGTGCCAGCAGTTTCCCCTCGACTAGCGCAAGCTCCTACGAGCAGTACTTC. Residues: CASSFPSTSASSYEQYF.

The chain is built from TRBV24-1 and TRBJ1-5; D is unclear. The CDR3 is 14 amino acids. Germline CDR1 reads KGHDR; CDR2 reads SFDVKD. V was cut by 3 bases and J by 1 base, with 6 bases left in between. As DNA, the CDR3 is TGTGCCACCAGTGATGCTTTGAGCAATCAGCCCCAGCATTTT. The encoded protein is CATSDALSNQPQHF.

This clonotype appeared a single time. The gene calls are TRBV11-3 and TRBJ2-7, with D maybe TRBD2 (5 bases). Per germline, CDR1 SGHNT and CDR2 YENEEA. This CDR3 region has 13 residues. V was trimmed by 0 bases and J by 6 bases, leaving 9 bases between them. CDR3 amino acids: CASSLDRTLEQYF. The CDR3 DNA is TGTGCCAGCAGCTTAGATAGGACTCTCGAGCAGTACTTC. The full variable domain, rest sourced from reference TRBV11-3 and TRBJ2-7, is EAGVVQSPRYKIIEKKQPVAFWCNPISGHNTLYWYLQNLGQGPELLIRYENEEAVDDSQLPKDRFSAERLKGVDSTLKIQPAELGDSAVYLCASSLDRTLEQYFGPGTRLTVT.

The V gene is TRBV28, the J gene TRBJ2-4; D is unresolved. Germline V gives CDR1 MDHEN, CDR2 SYDVKM. Trimming pared 5 bases from V and 0 bases from J, leaving 17 bases between. This CDR3 is built from 17 residues. The CDR3 spells CASSPIPGLGAKNIQYF. The CDR3 nucleotides read TGTGCCAGCAGTCCAATCCCGGGCCTAGGAGCCAAAAACATTCAGTACTTC.

The rearrangement uses TRBV14 and TRBJ1-2, with TRBD1 matching over 7 bases. The junction had 7 bases not matched to a gene; V was cut back by 6 bases and J by 0 bases. Germline CDR1 is SGHDN and CDR2 is FVKESK. The CDR3 totals 15 residues. In nucleotides, the CDR3 is TGTGCCAGCAGACTTACAGGGGCAGCTAACTATGGCTACACCTTC. The encoded protein is CASRLTGAANYGYTF.

This clonotype was found many times. The genes are TRBV10-3 and TRBJ1-3; D might be TRBD1 (5 bases). Germline CDR1 and CDR2: ENHRY and SYGVKD. The V gene lost 5 bases and the J gene lost 5 bases, with 16 bases spanning the gap. The CDR3 is 15 amino acids. The CDR3: CAISPSAGLRNTIYF. CDR3 DNA: TGTGCCATCAGTCCCTCTGCGGGACTTCGAAACACCATATATTTT.

DNA for the CDR3: TGTGCCAGTCGGGATTATAATTCACCCCTCCACTTT. It translates to CASRDYNSPLHF. The chain uses TRBV19 and TRBJ1-6, with D uncertain. The CDR3 is 12 amino acids. Trimming took 8 bases from V and 4 from J, leaving 6 bases between them. The germline gives CDR1 LNHDA, CDR2 SQIVND (reference sequence).

The table lists this clonotype with a count of one. The J gene is TRBJ2-7, the V gene TRBV12-3 or TRBV12-4; TRBD2 matches 8 bases. With 4 bases clipped from V and 10 bases from J, the junction kept 9 bases outside the gene matches. This CDR3 has 13 residues. The CDR3 DNA sequence: TGTGCCAGCAGTTCCAGCGGGACTAGGGGCCAGTACTTC. This encodes CASSSSGTRGQYF.

This clonotype was picked up a small number of times. This chain joins TRBV29-1 and TRBJ2-1; tentative D call: TRBD1 (5 bases). The CDR3 is made up of 14 amino acids. Trimming removed 4 bases from V and 0 bases from J, with 10 bases in between. Germline V gene data show CDR1 as SQVTM and CDR2 as ANQGSEA. This CDR3 reads CSVARGFSYNEQFF. CDR3 nucleotide sequence: TGCAGCGTTGCAAGGGGATTCTCCTACAATGAGCAGTTCTTC.

This clonotype was found a few times. The chain employs TRBV20-1 and TRBJ1-5; 7 bases fit TRBD1. The CDR3 consists of 18 residues. The trim removed 3 bases at V and 2 bases at J, leaving 16 bases unmatched. Germline values: CDR1 DFQATT, CDR2 SNEGSKA (reference sequence). CDR3 loop: CSASPLRDSSWGNQPQHF. In nucleotides, the CDR3 is TGCAGTGCTAGCCCTTTACGGGACAGTTCTTGGGGCAATCAGCCCCAGCATTTT.

This chain uses TRBV6-2 or TRBV6-3 with TRBJ1-2, with D tentatively TRBD1 (5 bases). Trimming left V 4 bases short and J 6 bases short, with 18 bases between. The CDR3 sequence is 15 residues long. In germline, CDR1 is MNHEY, CDR2 SVGEGT. The DNA for the CDR3 is TGTGCCAGCAGTTTCCGGGACTCACTTTGGGATGGCTACACCTTC. Its translation: CASSFRDSLWDGYTF.

The V and J genes are TRBV10-2 and TRBJ1-1; D is ambiguous. Trimming cost V 6 bases and J 3 bases, with 11 bases left between them. This CDR3 has 13 amino acids. Germline CDR1 reads WSHSY; CDR2 reads SAAADI. The CDR3: CASRSTVYTEAFF. The CDR3 nucleotides are TGCGCCAGCAGATCTACGGTCTACACTGAAGCTTTCTTT.

This clonotype was picked up a small number of times. The rearrangement links TRBV12-3 or TRBV12-4 to TRBJ2-6; no definite D call. Trimming took 6 bases from V and 0 from J, leaving 15 bases between them. The CDR3 has 17 amino acids. The DNA of the CDR3 is TGTGCCAGCAGCCAAGGGATGCCCGGCTCTGGGGCCAACGTCCTGACTTTC. Its protein product is CASSQGMPGSGANVLTF.

This clonotype has a handful of counts. The chain links TRBV20-1 to TRBJ2-7, with 11 bases identical to TRBD2. From germline, CDR1 is DFQATT and CDR2 SNEGSKA (reference sequence). The ends lost 3 bases at V and 2 bases at J; junction bases unmatched: 0. This CDR3 is built from 13 residues. CDR3 sequence reads: CSARTSGAYEQYF. The CDR3 DNA sequence: TGCAGTGCTAGGACTAGCGGGGCCTACGAGCAGTACTTC.

This clonotype was counted many times. The chain carries TRBV7-8 and TRBJ2-3, with D possibly matching TRBD2 (5 bases). Germline loops: CDR1 SGHVS, CDR2 FQNEAQ. This CDR3 has 15 residues. V was trimmed by 6 bases and J by 5 bases, leaving 18 bases between them. The chain's CDR3 is CASRPLAALRDTQYF. CDR3 nucleotide sequence: TGTGCCAGCAGACCGCTAGCAGCCTTGAGAGATACGCAGTATTTT. Supplemented by reference TRBV7-8 and TRBJ2-3, the full variable domain reads GAGVSQSPRYKVAKRGQDVALRCDPISGHVSLFWYQQALGQGPEFLTYFQNEAQLDKSGLPSDRFFAERPEGSVSTLKIQRTQQEDSAVYLCASRPLAALRDTQYFGPGTRLTVL.

This clonotype was seen ten or more times. The rearrangement uses TRBV7-2 and TRBJ2-7; 10 bases are shared with TRBD2. The V gene end was trimmed by 5 bases and the J gene end by 4 bases; junction bases not matched to a gene: 5. Germline V lookup: CDR1 SGHTA, CDR2 FQGNSA. This CDR3 comprises 14 residues. CDR3 sequence: CASSPAGGGYEQYF. The CDR3 DNA reads TGTGCCAGCAGCCCAGCGGGAGGGGGTTACGAGCAGTACTTC.

This chain uses TRBV29-1 with TRBJ1-1, with D tentatively TRBD1 (5 bases). The V end lost 6 bases, the J end lost 0 bases, and 14 bases lay between the germline ends. This CDR3 is built from 14 residues. The germline gives CDR1 SQVTM, CDR2 ANQGSEA. The CDR3, as DNA: TGCAGCGTGGAACAGGCGGTATTGAACACTGAAGCTTTCTTT. Its protein is CSVEQAVLNTEAFF.

This chain joins TRBV2 and TRBJ2-7; D uncertain. V was cut by 4 bases and J by 3 bases, with 10 bases left in between. The CDR3 loop spans 13 amino acids. Germline loops: CDR1 SNHLY, CDR2 FYNNEI. CDR3 protein: CASSASDRYEQYF. The DNA of the CDR3 is TGTGCCAGCAGTGCCTCGGACCGCTACGAGCAGTACTTC.

The chain links TRBV5-1 to TRBJ2-5; possibly TRBD2 for D (6 bases). The germline V gene encodes CDR1 SGHRS and CDR2 YFSETQ. Trimming took off 0 bases at V and 5 bases at J, with 11 bases between the two ends. The CDR3 is 14 amino acids. The CDR3 region has the DNA TGCGCCAGCAGCTTGGATCCGGGAGCTGAGACCCAGTACTTC. This translates into CASSLDPGAETQYF.

This clonotype was counted a few times. The chain joins TRBV6-6 to TRBJ2-4, with TRBD2 identical over 8 bases. The germline gives CDR1 MNHNY, CDR2 SVGAGI (reference sequence). V shed 5 bases and J 3 bases; nucleotides not matched to a gene: 12. The CDR3 has 17 amino acids. DNA of the CDR3: TGTGCCAGCAGTACTCCCCGACTAGCGAGGGACAAAAACATTCAGTACTTC. Amino acid sequence: CASSTPRLARDKNIQYF.

The chain joins TRBV9 to TRBJ2-1, with TRBD2 matching 9 bases. The J segment lost 0 bases and the V segment lost 0 bases, leaving 13 bases of the junction unmatched. The CDR3 sequence is 20 residues long. The germline gives CDR1 SGDLS, CDR2 YYNGEE. The CDR3 DNA sequence: TGTGCCAGCAGCGTAGGGCTGTGGAGCGGGGGGTCTGCCTCCTACAATGAGCAGTTCTTC. This sequence encodes CASSVGLWSGGSASYNEQFF.